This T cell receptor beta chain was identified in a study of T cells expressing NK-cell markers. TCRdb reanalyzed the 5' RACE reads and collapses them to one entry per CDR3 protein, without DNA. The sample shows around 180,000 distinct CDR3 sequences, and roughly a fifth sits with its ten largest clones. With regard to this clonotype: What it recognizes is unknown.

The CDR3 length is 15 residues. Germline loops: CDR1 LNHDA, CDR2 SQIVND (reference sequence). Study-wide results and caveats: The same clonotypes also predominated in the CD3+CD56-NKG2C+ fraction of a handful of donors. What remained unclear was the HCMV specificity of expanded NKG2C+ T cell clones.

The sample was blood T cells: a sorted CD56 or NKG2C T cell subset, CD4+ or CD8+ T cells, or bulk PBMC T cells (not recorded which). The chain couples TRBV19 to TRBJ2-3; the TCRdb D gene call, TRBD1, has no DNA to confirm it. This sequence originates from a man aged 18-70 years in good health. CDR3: CASIPGNHIADTQYF.